Described below is a single T cell receptor (beta chain) sequence and its context. No antigen is known for it. PCR involved 60 Vbeta and 13 Jbeta primers. Some clones are missing from TCRdb's copy, which holds only in-frame ones; the method was immunoSEQ multiplex PCR. The table records around 160,000 clones, roughly 80% of them present only once. The germline CDR1 and CDR2 sequences are WSHSY and SAAADI. The CDR3 loop spans 15 amino acids. Trimming took 4 bases from V and 4 from J; bases not matched to a gene: 5. This record belongs to a study of cytomegalovirus exposure and HLA in healthy donors. Study-wide findings and caveats: The authors judged a highly shared variant cluster likely a sequencing artifact. CMV serostatus was the sole immune exposure information available. Analysis was carried out at a later point, and it linked a missense DCLRE1C variant to TCR beta V- and J-gene trimming. Accounts indicate the classifier identified cytomegalovirus status with strong specificity and sensitivity.

The V and J genes are TRBV10-2 and TRBJ1-2; 11 bases align to TRBD1. This clonotype was sampled from a woman aged 40 to 50 in good health and CMV-seropositive. Sequencing used PBMCs. CDR3 amino acids: CASSGTGGEVYGYTF. CDR3 DNA sequence: TGCGCCAGCAGTGGGACAGGGGGCGAAGTCTATGGCTACACCTTC.